This T cell receptor beta chain is from a study of CD8 T cells in Susac syndrome. Study observations and caveats: As acknowledged by the study, its TCR sequencing and HLA analysis included a relatively small number of individuals.

After extraction with the RNeasy kit, 0.5 to 1 ug of the RNA was reverse transcribed using random hexamers. Amplification of TCR beta CDR3 by immunoSEQ multiplex PCR spanned 54 Vbeta and 13 Jbeta. MiXCR was run by TCRdb on the immunoSEQ multiplex PCR reads, yielding one entry per CDR3 protein. This sample has 110,000 to 150,000 distinct CDR3 sequences, with approximately 95% found just once. It was healthy donors who served as the controls, matched for age and sex. CDR3 length: 14 residues. Germline V gene lookup returns CDR1 MNHEY and CDR2 SMNVEV (reference sequence). J gave up 5 bases and V 10 bases, and 9 bases lay outside the gene matches. Comments on this clonotype: Its antigen is unknown.

The TCR originated in a human donor in good health. The rearrangement links TRBV27 to TRBJ2-1, with 9 bases lining up with TRBD2. The source material was CD8+ T cells from PBMCs. CDR3 amino acids: CATHLAGKNNEQFF. In DNA form, the CDR3 reads TGTGCCACCCATCTAGCGGGAAAGAACAATGAGCAGTTCTTC.